The 22 T cell receptor beta chains reported below all come from one sample, sequenced in a study of blood T cells in healthy people across ages. A sample-barcoded 5' primer and a J-beta primer mix were used in a second PCR of roughly 6 to 12 cycles. One entry per CDR3 protein, called by TCRdb with MiXCR from the 5' RACE reads. The sample has roughly 1.6 million distinct CDR3 sequences; 30% to 40% are singletons. The specimen was blood. Source of these receptors: a woman in her thirties in good health.

The chain links TRBV20-1 to TRBJ2-5, with no clear D. Germline CDR1 and CDR2: DFQATT and SNEGSKA (reference sequence). V shed 6 bases and J shed 4 bases, with 9 bases lying between them. The length of the CDR3 is 11 residues. CDR3 region: CSAQYRETQYF. CDR3 DNA: TGCAGTGCCCAGTACCGAGAGACCCAGTACTTC.

This clonotype was counted between two and nine times. V gene TRBV20-1 combines with J gene TRBJ2-1; TRBD1 agrees at 7 bases. The CDR3 is made up of 12 amino acids. CDR1 and CDR2 from the germline V gene are DFQATT and SNEGSKA (reference sequence). Trimming at V came to 4 bases and at J to 7 bases, leaving 4 bases not matched to a gene. The CDR3 here is CSAKGQRNEQFF. CDR3 sequence (DNA): TGCAGTGCTAAGGGACAGCGAAATGAGCAGTTCTTC.

This clonotype was counted a few times. The genes are TRBV7-8 and TRBJ1-2; 8 nucleotides match TRBD1. V trimming: 4 bases; J trimming: 7 bases; junction bases outside the gene matches: 8. This CDR3 region has 14 residues. Per the germline V gene, CDR1 is SGHVS and CDR2 is FQNEAQ. This CDR3 is CASSSTGVLSGYTF. For the CDR3, the DNA is TGTGCCAGCAGCTCGACAGGGGTCTTGAGTGGCTACACCTTC.

This chain joins TRBV7-2 and TRBJ1-5; D unclear. This CDR3 is built from 16 residues. Trimming shortened V by 0 bases and J by 0 bases, and 9 bases separated the two germline ends. The V gene's germline CDR1 is SGHTA and CDR2 FQGNSA. The CDR3 spells CASSLAIGFSNQPQHF. In DNA, the CDR3 is TGTGCCAGCAGCTTAGCGATAGGGTTTAGCAATCAGCCCCAGCATTTT.

The chain combines TRBV5-1 with TRBJ1-1; D unclear. This CDR3 comprises 16 residues. The V end lost 4 bases, the J end lost 2 bases, and 18 bases lay between the germline ends. Germline CDR1 SGHRS, CDR2 YFSETQ. This CDR3 reads CASSLQPTGINTEAFF. The CDR3 nucleotides are TGCGCCAGCAGCCTCCAACCGACGGGGATAAACACTGAAGCTTTCTTT.

This clonotype was detected many times. The chain combines TRBV20-1 with TRBJ1-2, with D tentatively TRBD1 (5 bases). Trimming took off 6 bases at V and 6 bases at J, with 11 bases between the two ends. The CDR3 length is 11 residues. Germline CDR1 DFQATT, CDR2 SNEGSKA (reference sequence). The CDR3 region has the DNA TGCAGTGCACCACGGGGGAATGGCTACACCTTC. This encodes CSAPRGNGYTF.

This clonotype was seen many times. The V call is TRBV6-6, the J call TRBJ2-3, with a weak D call TRBD2 (7 bases). With 7 bases removed from V and 3 bases from J, the gap between germline ends came to 17 bases. Germline lookup yields CDR1 MNHNY and CDR2 SVGAGI (reference sequence). There are 15 residues in the CDR3. CDR3 coding DNA: TGTGCCAGCATGTCCGGGGGGCACGCGACAGATACGCAGTATTTT. Its translation is CASMSGGHATDTQYF.

This clonotype was seen a few times. This chain connects TRBV5-4 to TRBJ2-1; perhaps TRBD2 as D (5 bases). This CDR3 has 16 amino acids. Between the trimmed V and J ends, which lost 4 bases and 7 bases, there was a span of 21 bases. The germline V gene has CDR1 SGHNT and CDR2 YYREEE (reference sequence). In DNA, the CDR3 is TGTGCCAGCAGCAGGAGGTCGGCTCCTACCAGGAATGAGCAGTTCTTC. Amino acid sequence: CASSRRSAPTRNEQFF.

V is TRBV21-1 and J is TRBJ1-5; TRBD1, the D gene given by the table, was not confirmed from the DNA. TRBV21-1 is annotated as a pseudogene. CDR3 length: 16 residues. The CDR3: CASSKVLTGDNQPQHF. The DNA for the CDR3 is TGTGCCAGCAGCAAAGTGTTAACAGGGGACAATCAGCCCCAGCATTTT.

As for this clonotype: Compared with germline, one end of the junction differs, possibly owing to a read error. The chain combines TRBV7-2 with TRBJ2-1; D perhaps matches TRBD2 (6 bases). Germline CDR1 SGHTA, CDR2 FQGNSA. There are 15 residues in the CDR3. The CDR3 sequence: CANSPQGWGDNEQFF. CDR3 nucleotide sequence: TGTGCCAACAGCCCCCAGGGCTGGGGGGACAATGAGCAGTTCTTC.

This clonotype has more than one count but fewer than ten. The chain has TRBV13 and TRBJ1-2; D not resolved. Germline V gene sequence: CDR1 PRHDT, CDR2 FYEKMQ (reference sequence). The CDR3 length is 13 residues. The V gene lost 4 bases and the J gene lost 0 bases, with 6 bases spanning the gap. The CDR3, as DNA: TGTGCCAGCAGCTCTAGAGCTAACTATGGCTACACCTTC. It specifies CASSSRANYGYTF.

The rearrangement joins TRBV20-1 to TRBJ1-5, with D unclear. The CDR3 spans 14 residues. Germline loops: CDR1 DFQATT, CDR2 SNEGSKA (reference sequence). Trimming shortened V by 5 bases and J by 4 bases, and 15 bases separated the two germline ends. CDR3: CSAEGVQKNQPQHF. CDR3 bases: TGCAGTGCTGAGGGAGTTCAGAAAAATCAGCCCCAGCATTTT.

This clonotype was seen only a few times. The rearrangement joins TRBV6-5 to TRBJ2-7; D is unclear. This CDR3 region has 12 residues. Germline-derived CDR1 and CDR2 are MNHEY and SVGAGI. Trimming cost V 8 bases and J 2 bases, with 10 bases left between them. The CDR3 is CASRSTTYEQYF. Here the CDR3 DNA reads TGTGCCAGCCGATCCACTACCTACGAGCAGTACTTC.

This clonotype was detected a few times. The chain recombines TRBV4-1 with TRBJ2-6; D not resolved. Trimming removed 1 base from V and 0 bases from J, with 7 bases in between. Per germline, CDR1 MGHRA and CDR2 YSYEKL. The CDR3 is made up of 16 amino acids. Here the CDR3 reads CASSQGFSSGANVLTF. CDR3 DNA: TGCGCCAGCAGCCAAGGGTTTAGCTCTGGGGCCAACGTCCTGACTTTC.

The gene calls are TRBV10-3 and TRBJ1-5, with D maybe TRBD1 (5 bases). CDR1 is ENHRY, CDR2 SYGVKD, per germline. Trimming shortened V by 0 bases and J by 5 bases, and 14 bases separated the two germline ends. The CDR3 totals 16 residues. CDR3 DNA: TGTGCCATCAGTGAGTCTAGGACACAAGGCGATCAGCCCCAGCATTTT. Its translation is CAISESRTQGDQPQHF.

The V gene is TRBV20-1, the J gene TRBJ2-7; possible D gene TRBD2, 5 bases. Trimming took 5 bases from V and 6 from J, leaving 11 bases between them. Germline CDR1 DFQATT, CDR2 SNEGSKA (reference sequence). The CDR3 is 11 residues long. The CDR3 sequence is CSARTSLEQYF. The CDR3 DNA sequence: TGCAGTGCTCGTACTAGTCTCGAGCAGTACTTC.

The V gene is TRBV18, the J gene TRBJ2-5; 12 bases match TRBD2. TRBJ2-7 explains the end of the DNA better; the J call may be wrong. The CDR3 consists of 16 residues. The germline gives CDR1 KGHSH, CDR2 LQKENI. CDR3 nucleotide sequence: TGTGCCAGCTCACCAACACTAGCGGGAGGTAGTAACGAGCAGTACTTC. It encodes CASSPTLAGGSNEQYF.

The chain's CDR3 is CASSKARATDRDTDTQYF. The CDR3 DNA reads as TGTGCCAGCAGCAAGGCAAGGGCTACGGACAGGGATACAGATACGCAGTATTTT. The rearrangement joins TRBV21-1 to TRBJ2-3; the table gives TRBD1 as D, unverified against the DNA. TRBV21-1 is designated a pseudogene. CDR3 size: 18 residues.

The chain is built from TRBV28 and TRBJ2-7; unclear D gene. Per germline, CDR1 MDHEN and CDR2 SYDVKM. V was pared by 8 bases and J by 2 bases, with 16 bases between. This CDR3 comprises 14 residues. CDR3 in DNA: TGTGCCAGCTCGTACCCCTCCCTTGCCTACGAGCAGTACTTC. This translates into CASSYPSLAYEQYF.

The CDR3, as DNA: TGCAGCACCCGGACAGACGCGAGTTCACCCCTCCACTTT. This sequence encodes CSTRTDASSPLHF. This rearrangement joins TRBV29-1 to TRBJ1-6, with D possibly TRBD1 on 6 matching bases. CDR1 and CDR2 from the germline V gene are SQVTM and ANQGSEA. Trimming took 8 bases from V and 9 from J, leaving 17 bases between them. This CDR3 has 13 residues.

This clonotype was found a few times. The chain combines TRBV18 with TRBJ2-3, with a weak D call TRBD2 (5 bases). The CDR3 is 14 amino acids. CDR1 KGHSH and CDR2 LQKENI come from the germline V gene. Trimming took 0 bases from V and 8 from J, leaving 12 bases between them. The CDR3 reads CASSPPSIRGTQYF. CDR3 DNA sequence: TGTGCCAGCTCACCACCGTCAATCCGGGGTACGCAGTATTTT.

The count of this clonotype is one. The gene calls are TRBV25-1 and TRBJ2-1; D unclear. The closer fit of TRBJ2-7 to the DNA end suggests the J call may be wrong. CDR3 length: 16 amino acids. The germline V gene encodes CDR1 MGHDK and CDR2 SYGVNS. The DNA of the CDR3 is TGTGCCAGCAGTGATGGGCATAAAAGCTCCTACAATGAGCAGTACTTC. This sequence encodes CASSDGHKSSYNEQYF.